This T cell receptor beta chain was observed in a study of T-cell reconstitution after alpha-beta-depleted transplantation in children. Unique molecular identifiers featured in how the TCRbeta library was prepared. TCRdb processed the PCR reads anew with MiXCR; each CDR3 protein has one entry. There are approximately 350,000 distinct CDR3 sequences in the sample; about 14% occur only once, and 3.5% to 4.5% lies in the top ten. The origin of this receptor is a human donor who donated a stem cell graft to a child with Fanconi anemia. The sequencing here drew on PBMCs, taken from the stem cell graft.

CDR3 nucleotides: TGTGCCACCGGAGAGGGGGTTTACTCACCCCTCCACTTT. It specifies CATGEGVYSPLHF. The rearrangement uses TRBV7-2 and TRBJ1-6; possible D gene TRBD1, 6 bases. Per germline, CDR1 SGHTA and CDR2 FQGNSA. The V and J ends lost 10 bases and 10 bases respectively, with 17 bases between them. The CDR3 sequence is 13 residues long.